This T cell receptor beta chain stems from a study of T cells after posttransplantation cyclophosphamide. Study-level points and caveats: Blood and skin or GI T cell repertoires showed limited TRB overlap. Later blood repertoires were often dominated by clones from the donor CD8+ memory compartment.

The CDR3 sequence is 13 residues long. V shed 2 bases and J shed 5 bases, with 8 bases lying between them. Germline V gene lookup returns CDR1 SGHTA and CDR2 FQGTGA. For this clone: Its antigen is not identified.

The repertoire was sequenced with immunoSEQ multiplex PCR; TCRdb's copy has only in-frame clones and lacks some. In the table there are 20,000 to 30,000 clones, about 82% of which are singletons. This rearrangement joins TRBV7-3 to TRBJ2-3; D is perhaps TRBD2 (6 bases). The specimen sequenced was PBMCs. The sequence was collected from a woman aged 60-75 years with a blood cancer, CMV-positive, and with a related stem cell donor. The CDR3 nucleotides read TGTGCCAGCAGCTTATATAGCGGAGATACGCAGTATTTT. Translating gives CASSLYSGDTQYF.